The 11 T cell receptor beta chains listed next were all sequenced from one sample in a study of T cells in Graves' hyperthyroidism and ophthalmopathy. The TCR beta CDR3 regions underwent amplification using RNA transcripts as the source. Carried out on the TCR CDR3, a first-round RT-PCR used the HTBI primer set. TCRdb reanalysed the multiplex PCR reads using MiXCR and keeps one entry per CDR3 protein. The sample has 700,000 or so distinct CDR3 sequences, approximately 16% seen once; the top ten hold under 10%. The specimen was blood. The receptor source for this set is a man aged 18 to 29 with Graves' hyperthyroidism.

This clonotype came up a few times. The J gene is TRBJ2-1, the V gene TRBV5-6; 7 nucleotides align to TRBD2. V gave up 4 bases and J gave up 4 bases; unmatched junction bases: 11. This CDR3 has 16 residues. Germline V gives CDR1 SGHDT, CDR2 YYEEEE. The CDR3 bases are TGTGCCAGCAGCCCGGGGGGAAGCGGAGCTTACAATGAGCAGTTCTTC. Amino acids: CASSPGGSGAYNEQFF.

CDR3 sequence reads: CASRDGSGDTEAFF. For the CDR3, the DNA is TGCGCCAGCAGGGATGGAAGCGGGGACACTGAAGCTTTCTTT. The chain couples TRBV5-1 to TRBJ1-1, with D unresolved. The germline V and J ends were trimmed by 5 bases and 3 bases, with 14 bases remaining between them. CDR3 length: 14 residues. Germline V CDR1 and CDR2: SGHRS, YFSETQ.

This clonotype occurred many times. The genes are TRBV6-2 or TRBV6-3 and TRBJ1-1; D call uncertain. V was shortened by 11 bases and J by 3 bases, with 22 bases between the two germline ends. Germline values: CDR1 MNHEY, CDR2 SVGEGT. This CDR3 comprises 15 residues. The CDR3 bases are TGTGCCGGCCGTAACTGGTCGGAGAAGCACACTGAAGCTTTCTTT. Residues: CAGRNWSEKHTEAFF.

At least ten counts were recorded for this clonotype. The chain is built from TRBV2 and TRBJ2-3, with D possibly being TRBD1 (6 bases). Germline values: CDR1 SNHLY, CDR2 FYNNEI. The CDR3 spans 14 residues. Deletions cut 4 bases from V and 2 bases from J, with 10 bases between. CDR3 DNA sequence: TGTGCCAGCAGTGGGGACAAATACACAGATACGCAGTATTTT. It is translated as CASSGDKYTDTQYF.

At least ten counts were recorded for this clonotype. The chain employs TRBV20-1 and TRBJ2-7, with D maybe TRBD1 (5 bases). The length of the CDR3 is 13 residues. The ends were cut back, 7 bases at V and 2 bases at J, with 15 bases in the middle. Germline assignment: CDR1 DFQATT and CDR2 SNEGSKA (reference sequence). CDR3 protein: CSVQDRITYEQYF. In DNA, the CDR3 is TGCAGTGTTCAAGACAGAATTACCTACGAGCAGTACTTC.

The J gene is TRBJ2-5, the V gene TRBV3-1; unclear D gene. V lost 2 bases and J 9 bases, leaving 10 bases between the germline ends. Germline V CDR1 and CDR2: LGHDT, YNNKEL (reference sequence). This CDR3 comprises 12 residues. CDR3 region: CASSQPSAPQYF. The CDR3 DNA reads as TGTGCCAGCAGCCAACCCTCGGCCCCCCAGTACTTC.

This clonotype was seen more than once but under ten times. J is TRBJ2-1 and V is TRBV19; unclear D gene. Per germline, CDR1 LNHDA and CDR2 SQIVND (reference sequence). V lost 3 bases and J 0 bases, leaving 12 bases between the germline ends. CDR3 length equals 16 residues. The CDR3 DNA sequence: TGTGCCAGTAGTATTTCCGGACCAAGCTCCTACAATGAGCAGTTCTTC. It yields the protein CASSISGPSSYNEQFF.

This clonotype was detected many times. The rearrangement links TRBV10-3 to TRBJ2-7, with D maybe TRBD1 (6 bases). The CDR3 runs to 14 residues. V gave up 6 bases and J gave up 2 bases, with 14 bases separating them. Germline CDR1 and CDR2: ENHRY and SYGVKD. CDR3 nucleotide sequence: TGTGCCATCAGGAGAACTGACAGGACCTACGAGCAGTACTTC. It codes for CAIRRTDRTYEQYF.

V gene TRBV7-9 combines with J gene TRBJ2-2; tentative D call: TRBD2 (6 bases). The CDR3 totals 14 residues. With 6 bases removed from V and 3 bases from J, the gap between germline ends came to 11 bases. Germline loops: CDR1 SEHNR, CDR2 FQNEAQ (reference sequence). Here the CDR3 reads CASRPWGDTGELFF. CDR3 sequence (DNA): TGTGCCAGCAGACCTTGGGGGGACACCGGGGAGCTGTTTTTT.

This clonotype was recorded many times. V gene TRBV24-1 combines with J gene TRBJ1-5; 7 positions agree with TRBD1. The V gene's germline CDR1 is KGHDR and CDR2 SFDVKD. The ends lost 1 base at V and 6 bases at J; junction bases unmatched: 11. There are 17 residues in the CDR3. The CDR3 sequence: CATSDFMGQPGGQPQHF. CDR3 sequence (DNA): TGTGCCACCAGTGATTTTATGGGACAGCCGGGTGGTCAGCCCCAGCATTTT.

Ten or more counts support this clonotype. This chain connects TRBV28 to TRBJ1-2, with unresolved D. The CDR3 is 12 residues long. From germline, CDR1 is MDHEN and CDR2 SYDVKM. V shed 2 bases and J shed 0 bases, with 1 base lying between them. The CDR3: CASSLANYGYTF. Here the CDR3 DNA reads TGTGCCAGCAGTTTAGCTAACTATGGCTACACCTTC.